The entry below describes one T cell receptor beta chain. No antigen is known for it. This entry is derived from a study of shared clonotypes between healthy human individuals. Germline CDR1 reads SGHRS; CDR2 reads YFSETQ. V gave up 0 bases and J gave up 0 bases; unmatched junction bases: 1. This CDR3 has 16 amino acids. Data came from immunoSEQ multiplex PCR; TCRdb stores just in-frame clones and leaves some out. The data contain under 850,000 clones, roughly 72% of them singletons. Study results and limitations: Sorted-subset samples were not fully sequenced, rarefaction indicated.

Naive CD4+ cells were CD45RA-selected; the remaining cells were memory. The origin of this receptor is a woman in her 30s in good health. The specimen sequenced was memory CD4+ T cells sorted from blood. The subset: CD45RA-negative fraction. This sequence joins TRBV5-1 and TRBJ2-3; TRBD2 matches at 10 bases. In DNA, the CDR3 is TGCGCCAGCAGCTTGGGACTAGCGGGTAGCACAGATACGCAGTATTTT. It specifies CASSLGLAGSTDTQYF.